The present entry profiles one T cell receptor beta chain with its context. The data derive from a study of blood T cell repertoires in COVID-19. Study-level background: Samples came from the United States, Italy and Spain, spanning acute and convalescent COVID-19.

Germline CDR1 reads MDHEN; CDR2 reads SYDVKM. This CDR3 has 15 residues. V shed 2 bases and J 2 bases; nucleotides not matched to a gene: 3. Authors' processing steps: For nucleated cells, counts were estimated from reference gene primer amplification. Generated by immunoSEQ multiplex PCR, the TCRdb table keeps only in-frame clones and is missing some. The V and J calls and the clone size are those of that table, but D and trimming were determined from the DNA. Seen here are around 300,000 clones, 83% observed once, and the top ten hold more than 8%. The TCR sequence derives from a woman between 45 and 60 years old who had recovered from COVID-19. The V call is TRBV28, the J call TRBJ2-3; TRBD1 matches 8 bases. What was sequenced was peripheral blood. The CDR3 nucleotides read TGTGCCAGCAGTTTAGGCAGGGGGCACACAGATACGCAGTATTTT. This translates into CASSLGRGHTDTQYF.